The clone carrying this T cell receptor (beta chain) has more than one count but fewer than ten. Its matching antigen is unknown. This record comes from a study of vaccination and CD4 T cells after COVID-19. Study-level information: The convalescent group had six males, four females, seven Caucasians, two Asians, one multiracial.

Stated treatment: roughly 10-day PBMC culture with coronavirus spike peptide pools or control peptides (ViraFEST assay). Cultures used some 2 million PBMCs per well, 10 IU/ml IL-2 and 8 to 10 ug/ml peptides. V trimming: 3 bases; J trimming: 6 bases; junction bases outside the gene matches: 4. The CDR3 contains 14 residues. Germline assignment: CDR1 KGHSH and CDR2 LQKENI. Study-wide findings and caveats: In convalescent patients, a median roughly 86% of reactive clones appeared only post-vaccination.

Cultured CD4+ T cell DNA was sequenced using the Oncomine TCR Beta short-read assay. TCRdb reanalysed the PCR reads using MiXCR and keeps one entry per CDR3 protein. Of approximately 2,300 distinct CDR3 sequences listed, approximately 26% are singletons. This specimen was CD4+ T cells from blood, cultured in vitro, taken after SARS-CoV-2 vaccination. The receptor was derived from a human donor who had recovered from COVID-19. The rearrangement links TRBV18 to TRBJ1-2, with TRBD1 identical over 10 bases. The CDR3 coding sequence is TGTGCCAGCTCACCCCGGACAGGGGGGGATGGCTACACCTTC. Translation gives CASSPRTGGDGYTF.